The 17 T cell receptor beta chains given below trace back to one sample, sequenced in a study of cytomegalovirus exposure and HLA in healthy donors. The PCR made use of 60 Vbeta and 13 Jbeta primers. TCRdb's table, derived via immunoSEQ multiplex PCR, lists solely in-frame clones and lacks some. The sample lists 120,000 or so clones; more than 65% were seen once. Sequencing used PBMCs. The receptors originated from a man aged 25 to 40 in good health and CMV-seropositive.

This clone was counted a single time. This chain uses TRBV27 with TRBJ1-1; the D gene is possibly TRBD1 (5 bases). Looked up from germline, CDR1 is MNHEY and CDR2 is SMNVEV (reference sequence). Deletions cut 5 bases from V and 4 bases from J, with 17 bases between. This CDR3 spans 15 amino acids. The CDR3 reads CASSTIPREGTEAFF. The CDR3 nucleotides read TGTGCCAGCAGTACGATACCCAGGGAGGGCACTGAAGCTTTCTTT.

V is TRBV5-6 and J is TRBJ2-7, with TRBD1 matching 9 bases. V lost 2 bases to trimming and J lost 4 bases; unmatched junction nucleotides: 4. Germline CDR1 reads SGHDT; CDR2 reads YYEEEE. The CDR3 runs to 14 residues. In DNA, the CDR3 is TGTGCCAGCAGCTTTGGGACAGGGCGTTACGAGCAGTACTTC. Translating gives CASSFGTGRYEQYF.

Only a few counts were recorded for this clone. V is TRBV4-3 and J is TRBJ2-7; a possible D gene is TRBD1 (5 bases). Trimming cost V 0 bases and J 2 bases, with 14 bases left between them. The CDR3 covers 16 residues. Germline V gives CDR1 LGHNA, CDR2 YSLEER. The chain's CDR3 is CASSQDFTGFPYEQYF. In DNA form, the CDR3 reads TGCGCCAGCAGCCAAGATTTTACAGGATTCCCCTACGAGCAGTACTTC.

The chain carries TRBV6-5 and TRBJ1-4, with TRBD1 identical over 9 bases. Trimming took 6 bases from V and 6 from J; bases not matched to a gene: 5. The CDR3 length is 14 residues. CDR1 is MNHEY, CDR2 SVGAGI, per germline. CDR3 coding DNA: TGTGCCAGCAGCCGACAGGGGGGACATGAAAAACTGTTTTTT. Residues: CASSRQGGHEKLFF.

V is TRBV7-9 and J is TRBJ1-1; D uncertain. This CDR3 contains 13 residues. Trimming cost V 3 bases and J 7 bases, with 12 bases left between them. Per the germline V gene, CDR1 is SEHNR and CDR2 is FQNEAQ (reference sequence). The DNA for the CDR3 is TGTGCCAGCAGCTTCGCCCCGGAGTATGAAGCTTTCTTT. Its translation: CASSFAPEYEAFF.

This sequence joins TRBV28 and TRBJ2-7, with D possibly matching TRBD2 (6 bases). Germline lookup yields CDR1 MDHEN and CDR2 SYDVKM. Trimming stripped 3 bases from V and 8 bases from J, with 14 bases between. The CDR3 contains 13 residues. The CDR3 DNA is TGTGCCAGCAGTTTCTTGTATGGGAGGAAGCAGTACTTC. Translation gives CASSFLYGRKQYF.

CDR3 in amino acids: CASSDLGRGADRYGYTF. CDR3 in DNA: TGTGCCAGCAGTGATTTGGGTCGGGGGGCTGACCGCTATGGCTACACCTTC. The J gene is TRBJ1-2, the V gene TRBV6-1; possible D gene TRBD1, 6 bases. Trimming took off 3 bases at V and 4 bases at J, with 21 bases between the two ends. CDR1 is MNHNS, CDR2 SASEGT, per germline. The CDR3 extends over 17 amino acids.

The chain links TRBV9 to TRBJ2-5; a possible D gene is TRBD1 (6 bases). In germline, CDR1 is SGDLS, CDR2 YYNGEE. CDR3 length equals 14 residues. Trimming shortened V by 0 bases and J by 7 bases, and 13 bases separated the two germline ends. This CDR3 reads CASSVVETGGTQYF. CDR3 nucleotide sequence: TGTGCCAGCAGCGTAGTGGAGACAGGAGGGACCCAGTACTTC. The entire variable domain, with the rest obtained from reference TRBV9 and TRBJ2-5, is as follows: DSGVTQTPKHLITATGQRVTLRCSPRSGDLSVYWYQQSLDQGLQFLIQYYNGEERAKGNILERFSAQQFPDLHSELNLSSLELGDSALYFCASSVVETGGTQYFGPGTRLLVL.

This chain links TRBV20-1 with TRBJ1-3; a possible D gene is TRBD1 (5 bases). Germline CDR1 DFQATT, CDR2 SNEGSKA (reference sequence). The CDR3 is made up of 11 amino acids. Trimming cost V 6 bases and J 4 bases, with 7 bases left between them. CDR3 in amino acids: CSAGAGNTIYF. The CDR3 region has the DNA TGCAGTGCAGGGGCGGGAAACACCATATATTTT.

The rearrangement uses TRBV5-1 and TRBJ2-5; D is possibly TRBD1 (6 bases). Germline V gene sequence: CDR1 SGHRS, CDR2 YFSETQ. The CDR3 has 16 amino acids. V was pared by 1 base and J by 5 bases, with 18 bases between. CDR3 sequence (DNA): TGCGCCAGCAGCTTGTTGGGGGCTACAGGTTCCGAGACCCAGTACTTC. Its translation: CASSLLGATGSETQYF.

This clone came up once. The rearrangement links TRBV21-1 to TRBJ1-3. TRBV21-1 is flagged as a pseudogene. This CDR3 is 12 amino acids long. The CDR3 sequence is CASGGKGNTIYF. CDR3 in DNA: TGTGCCAGCGGCGGGAAAGGAAACACCATATATTTT.

The V gene is TRBV13, the J gene TRBJ2-7, with 8 bases identical to TRBD2. CDR3 size: 14 residues. The V gene end was trimmed by 2 bases and the J gene end by 6 bases; junction bases not matched to a gene: 6. Per germline, CDR1 PRHDT and CDR2 FYEKMQ (reference sequence). The CDR3 DNA reads as TGTGCCAGCAGCTTACGGGAGGGGGGCCCCGAGCAGTACTTC. Translation gives CASSLREGGPEQYF.

The chain is built from TRBV6-5 and TRBJ1-2, with 11 bases identical to TRBD1. J was trimmed by 6 bases and V by 6 bases; bases with no gene match: 6. The CDR3 length is 14 residues. Per germline, CDR1 MNHEY and CDR2 SVGAGI. The CDR3 here is CASSSGQGADGYTF. CDR3 nucleotide sequence: TGTGCCAGCAGCTCAGGACAGGGGGCTGATGGCTACACCTTC.

This clone has a single count. The gene calls are TRBV4-1 and TRBJ2-1, with 8 nucleotides matching TRBD1. This CDR3 is 16 amino acids long. V shed 6 bases and J 3 bases; nucleotides not matched to a gene: 10. The germline V gene has CDR1 MGHRA and CDR2 YSYEKL. For the CDR3, the DNA is TGCGCCAGCAGACAACCTGGACAGGGTTTCTACAATGAGCAGTTCTTC. This encodes CASRQPGQGFYNEQFF.

This sequence joins TRBV27 and TRBJ1-2; D ambiguous. The germline V gene has CDR1 MNHEY and CDR2 SMNVEV (reference sequence). Between the trimmed V and J ends, which lost 6 bases and 0 bases, there was a span of 14 bases. The CDR3 extends over 15 amino acids. The CDR3 nucleotides are TGTGCCAGCAGCCGTCGGTACGCGGCTAACTATGGCTACACCTTC. This codes for CASSRRYAANYGYTF.

The rearrangement joins TRBV27 to TRBJ1-2, with D possibly matching TRBD1 (5 bases). This CDR3 is 14 amino acids long. Germline V CDR1 and CDR2: MNHEY, SMNVEV (reference sequence). Trimming took 6 bases from V and 4 from J, leaving 15 bases between them. The CDR3, as DNA: TGTGCCAGCAGCCAGACGGGGGTTTCCTATGGCTACACCTTC. Translated, it gives CASSQTGVSYGYTF.

The chain has TRBV4-3 and TRBJ2-5; the match to TRBD1 covers 12 bases. The J call may be wrong; the DNA end is better matched by TRBJ2-7. This CDR3 has 16 amino acids. The germline CDR1 and CDR2 sequences are LGHNA and YSLEER. CDR3 bases: TGCGCCAGCAGTCACTCCGGGACAGGGGGCCAGTACGAGCAGTACTTC. Protein: CASSHSGTGGQYEQYF.